This T cell receptor beta chain was retrieved from a study of blood T cell repertoires in COVID-19. At the level of the study: The United States, Italy and Spain were the sources of the acute and convalescent COVID-19 samples. The cDNA or gDNA used as material had been derived from T cells, B-cell-depleted T cells, or PBMCs.

In Seattle, patients joined the study during active infection and were tracked longitudinally. The protocol was immunoSEQ multiplex PCR, while the TCRdb copy is restricted to in-frame clones and leaves out a portion. The sample has fewer than 400,000 clones; about nine tenths are singletons. The sequencing sample was made of peripheral blood. This receptor was obtained from a woman in her 30s with COVID-19, enrolled during active disease.

The CDR3 DNA is TGTGCCAGCATACCAGACTCTGGAAACACCATATATTTT. Translating it yields CASIPDSGNTIYF. This chain uses TRBV7-2 with TRBJ1-3; no firm D call. Trimming left V 7 bases short and J 0 bases short, with 7 bases between. CDR3 length equals 13 residues. CDR1 is SGHTA and CDR2 is FQGNSA in the germline V gene.